The source of this TCR beta chain is a study of cytomegalovirus exposure and HLA in healthy donors. Notes on the study in general: Reportedly, TCR beta sequences accurately predicted HLA-A and HLA-B alleles in most subjects. A later analysis reportedly found fewer N-insertions in an Asian-associated ancestry cluster than the roughly 670-donor mean. A missense DCLRE1C variant was associated with V- and J-gene trimming of TCR beta chains in a later analysis, and an independent cohort replicated the association.

The PCR used 60 Vbeta and 13 Jbeta primers. Sequencing used immunoSEQ multiplex PCR; TCRdb keeps in-frame clones, though not all of them. The repertoire holds about 160,000 clones, about 75% seen once, with over 0.95% in the top ten. Worth noting for this clone: Its antigen is as yet unknown.

Sequencing was carried out using PBMCs. The sequence was collected from a woman between 50 and 59 years old in good health and CMV-seropositive.

In DNA, the CDR3 is TGTGCCAGCAGCTTAGGAAGCGGGGGGGCCCAGTACTTC. Its protein is CASSLGSGGAQYF. The chain couples TRBV7-6 to TRBJ2-5; the match to TRBD2 covers 10 bases. CDR1 is SGHVS and CDR2 is FNYEAQ in the germline V gene. The length of the CDR3 is 13 residues. The J segment lost 9 bases and the V segment lost 1 base, leaving 2 bases of the junction unmatched. Full variable domain (missing parts from reference TRBV7-6 and TRBJ2-5): GAGVSQSPRYKVTKRGQDVALRCDPISGHVSLYWYRQALGQGPEFLTYFNYEAQQDKSGLPNDRFSAERPEGSISTLTIQRTEQRDSAMYRCASSLGSGGAQYFGPGTRLLVL.